The 23 T cell receptor beta chains in this list originate from one sample, sequenced in a study of identical twins. TCRdb redid the calling of the 5' RACE reads with MiXCR, one entry per CDR3 protein. Of fewer than 900,000 distinct CDR3 sequences in the sample, around a sixth are singletons; the top ten hold about 12%. These data also formed part of another study, on T cells expressing NK-cell markers.

The sequenced sample was PBMCs. These receptors were obtained from a woman under 30 in good health.

The V call is TRBV10-3, the J call TRBJ2-3, with D unresolved. The CDR3 is made up of 14 amino acids. Per germline, CDR1 ENHRY and CDR2 SYGVKD. The germline V and J ends were trimmed by 8 bases and 2 bases, with 14 bases remaining between them. CDR3 in amino acids: CAIRSSTPTDTQYF. The CDR3 DNA sequence: TGTGCCATCCGATCGAGTACCCCCACAGATACGCAGTATTTT.

The CDR3 region is CASSLPWGETDTQYF. The CDR3 nucleotides are TGCGCCAGCAGCCTCCCCTGGGGTGAAACAGATACGCAGTATTTT. The rearrangement links TRBV5-1 to TRBJ2-3; D uncertain. Trimming cost V 4 bases and J 3 bases, with 15 bases left between them. The CDR3 covers 15 residues. CDR1 SGHRS and CDR2 YFSETQ come from the germline V gene.

Only a few counts were recorded for this clonotype. The rearrangement links TRBV5-1 to TRBJ2-1; perhaps TRBD2 as D (5 bases). Germline loops: CDR1 SGHRS, CDR2 YFSETQ. The CDR3 totals 13 residues. The V end lost 3 bases, the J end lost 8 bases, and 12 bases lay between the germline ends. In DNA form, the CDR3 reads TGCGCCAGCAGCTCGGCTAGCTTCGATGAGCAGTTCTTC. Amino acid sequence: CASSSASFDEQFF.

This clonotype was seen a handful of times. CDR3 DNA: TGCAGTGCTAGAGACCCGACAGGGACGGGCTATGGCTACACCTTC. It codes for CSARDPTGTGYGYTF. The chain links TRBV20-1 to TRBJ1-2; 7 positions match TRBD1. CDR1 DFQATT and CDR2 SNEGSKA come from the germline V gene (reference sequence). Trimming cost V 0 bases and J 4 bases; bases outside gene matches: 8. This CDR3 spans 15 amino acids.

The chain is built from TRBV7-9 and TRBJ2-3; no definite D call. V lost 5 bases and J 5 bases, leaving 17 bases between the germline ends. The germline V gene encodes CDR1 SEHNR and CDR2 FQNEAQ (reference sequence). CDR3 length: 15 residues. As DNA, the CDR3 is TGTGCCAGCAGCCCCCGGGTATCGGCCAGAGATACGCAGTATTTT. It specifies CASSPRVSARDTQYF.

This clonotype was seen a few times. J is TRBJ1-3 and V is TRBV5-1; D not resolved. V was clipped by 4 bases and J by 4 bases, with 6 bases between them. Germline CDR1 is SGHRS and CDR2 is YFSETQ. The CDR3 sequence is 12 residues long. CDR3 nucleotides: TGCGCCAGCAGCCCGACAGGAAACACCATATATTTT. Translating gives CASSPTGNTIYF. Full variable domain (missing parts from reference TRBV5-1 and TRBJ1-3): KAGVTQTPRYLIKTRGQQVTLSCSPISGHRSVSWYQQTPGQGLQFLFEYFSETQRNKGNFPGRFSGRQFSNSRSEMNVSTLELGDSALYLCASSPTGNTIYFGEGSWLTVV.

The chain joins TRBV27 to TRBJ2-3; D is perhaps TRBD2 (5 bases). This CDR3 is built from 15 residues. Germline V gene data show CDR1 as MNHEY and CDR2 as SMNVEV (reference sequence). V lost 2 bases and J lost 5, with 14 bases in between. This chain's CDR3 is CASSLGLGAGDTQYF. CDR3 bases: TGTGCCAGCAGTTTAGGTTTGGGAGCAGGAGATACGCAGTATTTT.

This clonotype was counted only a few times. The CDR3 coding sequence is TGTGCCATCAGCGTAGGGGGGCGTACGCAGTATTTT. As protein: CAISVGGRTQYF. V is TRBV10-3 and J is TRBJ2-3; D might be TRBD1 or TRBD2, each matching 6 bases. The CDR3 extends over 12 amino acids. Germline assignment: CDR1 ENHRY and CDR2 SYGVKD. V dropped 6 bases and J dropped 8 bases, with 12 bases sitting between them.

This clonotype was counted only a few times. The gene calls are TRBV15 and TRBJ2-1; 10 bases line up with TRBD2. From germline, CDR1 is LNHNV and CDR2 YYDKDF (reference sequence). V lost 2 bases and J lost 6; bases outside the gene matches: 10. The CDR3 is 17 amino acids. CDR3 bases: TGTGCCACCAGCAGATATTTCGCTAGCGGGAGTATCAATGAGCAGTTCTTC. Its translation: CATSRYFASGSINEQFF.

There are many counts of this clonotype. V gene TRBV12-3 or TRBV12-4 combines with J gene TRBJ2-7, with a tentative D call TRBD1 (5 bases). This CDR3 region has 16 residues. V was clipped by 5 bases and J by 1 base, with 18 bases between them. The CDR3 DNA sequence: TGTGCCAGCAGTCCAATGCAGGGTTCGTTTTCCTACGAGCAGTACTTC. Its translation: CASSPMQGSFSYEQYF.

This clonotype was picked up a small number of times. The chain links TRBV5-1 to TRBJ2-7; D is possibly TRBD1 (6 bases). The CDR3 is 17 amino acids. In germline, CDR1 is SGHRS, CDR2 YFSETQ. V was cut by 1 base and J by 3 bases, with 20 bases left in between. CDR3 residues: CASSLRQQGSLVYEQYF. The CDR3 DNA is TGCGCCAGCAGCTTGAGACAACAGGGTAGCCTCGTCTACGAGCAGTACTTC.

The V and J genes are TRBV19 and TRBJ2-7, with 12 bases fitting TRBD2. Per germline, CDR1 LNHDA and CDR2 SQIVND (reference sequence). The CDR3 is 15 residues long. The V and J ends lost 4 bases and 4 bases, in that order; junction bases with no gene match: 5. CDR3 sequence: CASSTTSGSFYEQYF. The DNA of the CDR3 is TGTGCCAGTAGTACGACTAGCGGGAGTTTTTACGAGCAGTACTTC.

V is TRBV27 and J is TRBJ2-7, with D possibly being TRBD1 or TRBD2 (5 bases each). This CDR3 is built from 16 residues. Germline V gene data show CDR1 as MNHEY and CDR2 as SMNVEV (reference sequence). The V end lost 7 bases, the J end lost 2 bases, and 21 bases lay between the germline ends. The CDR3 coding sequence is TGTGCCAGCACCCCTTGGGGATCGAGGGGACCCTACGAGCAGTACTTC. Translating gives CASTPWGSRGPYEQYF.

This chain connects TRBV12-3 or TRBV12-4 to TRBJ1-1; tentatively, D is TRBD1 (5 bases). Trimming took 3 bases from V and 1 from J, leaving 12 bases between them. The CDR3 is 15 amino acids. CDR3 DNA: TGTGCCAGCAGTTTCGGCAGGGCGGGGAACACTGAAGCTTTCTTT. It is translated as CASSFGRAGNTEAFF.

Concerning this clonotype: An end of the junction differs from the germline gene, which may be a read error. This chain connects TRBV7-7 to TRBJ2-1, with D tentatively TRBD2 (6 bases). CDR1 and CDR2 (germline): SSHAT, FNYEAQ (reference sequence). The CDR3 runs to 14 residues. The CDR3 is CASSLRLDYNEQFF. The CDR3 DNA reads TGTGCTAGCAGCTTGCGACTAGATTACAATGAGCAGTTCTTC.

The chain links TRBV20-1 to TRBJ2-1; no reliable D call. This CDR3 is built from 13 residues. In germline, CDR1 is DFQATT, CDR2 SNEGSKA (reference sequence). V gave up 4 bases and J gave up 5 bases, with 12 bases separating them. The CDR3 protein is CSATGFNDNEQFF. The DNA for the CDR3 is TGCAGTGCTACCGGCTTTAATGACAATGAGCAGTTCTTC.

The CDR3 is CASSLDREEDTQYF. CDR3 sequence (DNA): TGCGCCAGCAGCTTGGATAGGGAAGAAGATACGCAGTATTTT. This chain uses TRBV5-1 with TRBJ2-3; unclear D gene. V was pared by 0 bases and J by 5 bases, with 10 bases between. This CDR3 contains 14 residues. Germline CDR1 and CDR2: SGHRS and YFSETQ. The complete variable domain, with remaining parts taken from reference TRBV5-1 and TRBJ2-3, reads KAGVTQTPRYLIKTRGQQVTLSCSPISGHRSVSWYQQTPGQGLQFLFEYFSETQRNKGNFPGRFSGRQFSNSRSEMNVSTLELGDSALYLCASSLDREEDTQYFGPGTRLTVL.

This clonotype was detected a few times. The V gene is TRBV25-1, the J gene TRBJ2-7; TRBD1 matches at 11 bases. This CDR3 has 15 residues. The germline CDR1 and CDR2 sequences are MGHDK and SYGVNS. The junction had 9 bases not matched to a gene; V was cut back by 6 bases and J by 5 bases. The CDR3 reads CASRDTPGQGDEQYF. CDR3 coding DNA: TGTGCCAGCAGGGATACTCCGGGACAGGGGGACGAGCAGTACTTC.

The chain has TRBV7-9 and TRBJ1-2; D unresolved. The CDR3 spans 15 residues. The V gene lost 5 bases and the J gene lost 5 bases, with 18 bases spanning the gap. Germline V CDR1 and CDR2: SEHNR, FQNEAQ (reference sequence). For the CDR3, the DNA is TGTGCCAGCAGCGGAGACCCGGGGTTTAGGTATGGCTACACCTTC. Amino acids: CASSGDPGFRYGYTF.

In its sample, this clonotype was seen a few times. The chain carries TRBV7-9 and TRBJ2-1; D is possibly TRBD1 (6 bases). The germline V gene encodes CDR1 SEHNR and CDR2 FQNEAQ (reference sequence). The CDR3 runs 15 residues. V lost 5 bases, J lost 2 bases, and 13 bases lay in between. The CDR3 nucleotides are TGTGCCAGCAGCACCAGGACAGCGACCTACAATGAGCAGTTCTTC. Translation: CASSTRTATYNEQFF.

This clonotype was found a few times. The chain has TRBV29-1 and TRBJ2-3; TRBD2 might be the D (7 bases). V shed 4 bases and J shed 5 bases, with 19 bases lying between them. CDR1 and CDR2 (germline): SQVTM, ANQGSEA. The CDR3 is 15 amino acids. The CDR3 nucleotides are TGCAGCGTTGTTCGTGGGGGGGCATCCCGAGATACGCAGTATTTT. It codes for CSVVRGGASRDTQYF.

A few counts support this clonotype. Written as DNA, the CDR3 is TGCAGTGCTAGGGAAGTACTTACTAGCGGGATACACAATGAGCAGTTCTTC. This sequence encodes CSAREVLTSGIHNEQFF. This chain links TRBV20-1 with TRBJ2-1; 10 bases align to TRBD2. V was pared by 3 bases and J by 5 bases, with 13 bases of the junction left unmatched. Germline loops: CDR1 DFQATT, CDR2 SNEGSKA (reference sequence). This CDR3 is built from 17 residues.

This clonotype was counted between two and nine times. This rearrangement joins TRBV27 to TRBJ2-7; D unresolved. V was cut by 2 bases and J by 4 bases, with 9 bases left in between. The CDR3 is 13 amino acids. Germline V gene data show CDR1 as MNHEY and CDR2 as SMNVEV (reference sequence). CDR3 in amino acids: CASSLKVRYEQYF. DNA of the CDR3: TGTGCCAGCAGTTTAAAAGTAAGGTACGAGCAGTACTTC.